The clone carrying this TCR beta chain was detected only once. Trimming removed 1 base from V and 7 bases from J, with 11 bases in between. Germline values: CDR1 SGHRS, CDR2 YFSETQ. The CDR3 loop spans 14 amino acids. The source of the sample is a study of blood T cell repertoires in COVID-19. Across the study: The origin of the acute and convalescent COVID-19 samples was the United States, Italy and Spain.

Original processing notes: Cell counts per sample came from amplifying reference gene primers. This table comes from immunoSEQ multiplex PCR, and its TCRdb copy is limited to in-frame clones, with some not included. The V and J calls and clone size come from that table; D and trimming were worked out from the DNA. The sample has tens of thousands of clones, 60% to 85% seen once. This sequence was found in a man between 25 and 39 years old with COVID-19, enrolled during active disease. The chain carries TRBV5-1 and TRBJ1-4, with TRBD1 as a possible D gene (6 bases). The material sequenced was peripheral blood. For the CDR3, the DNA is TGCGCCAGCAGCTTGCAGGGGCCGTTTGAAAAACTGTTTTTT. It encodes CASSLQGPFEKLFF.